This T cell receptor beta chain came from a study of CD8 T cells in Susac syndrome. Blood CD8+ and CD4+ T cells underwent high-throughput TCR beta sequencing. RNA was extracted with the RNeasy kit, and a quantity of about 0.5 to 1 ug was reverse transcribed using random hexamers. TCRdb re-derived calls from the immunoSEQ multiplex PCR reads in MiXCR, one entry per CDR3 protein. The table has about 130,000 distinct CDR3 sequences, approximately 95% seen once. The study's findings and limits: Susac CD8+ cells expanded clonally the most in TEMRA cells and in active patients.

As to this clonotype: The antigen remains undetermined.

Sequencing input: CD8+ T cells from PBMCs. The sequence was collected from a human donor with Susac syndrome.

The CDR3 region has the DNA TGCAGTGCTAGTAATCAGCGGGAGGCCACAGATACGCAGTATTTT. Its translation: CSASNQREATDTQYF. This rearrangement joins TRBV20-1 to TRBJ2-3, with 9 bases identical to TRBD2. Germline V lookup: CDR1 DFQATT, CDR2 SNEGSKA (reference sequence). The V segment lost 3 bases and the J segment 2 bases; nucleotides outside the gene matches: 6. The length of the CDR3 is 15 residues.